This TCR beta chain was sequenced in a study of control samples from healthy donors and cancer patients. This CDR3 has 14 residues. Losses at the gene ends were 2 bases for V and 2 bases for J; bases not matched to a gene: 3. Germline V lookup: CDR1 MNHEY, CDR2 SMNVEV (reference sequence). Sequencing used immunoSEQ multiplex PCR; TCRdb keeps in-frame clones, though not all of them. The sample includes 15,000 to 20,000 clones, around 84% of them seen just once. What was sequenced was PBMCs. This TCR was sampled from a woman in her sixties or seventies with lung cancer. V gene TRBV27 combines with J gene TRBJ2-7; 7 bases agree with TRBD2. DNA of the CDR3: TGTGCCAGCAGTTTAGCGGGAGACACCTACGAGCAGTACTTC. Amino acid sequence: CASSLAGDTYEQYF.